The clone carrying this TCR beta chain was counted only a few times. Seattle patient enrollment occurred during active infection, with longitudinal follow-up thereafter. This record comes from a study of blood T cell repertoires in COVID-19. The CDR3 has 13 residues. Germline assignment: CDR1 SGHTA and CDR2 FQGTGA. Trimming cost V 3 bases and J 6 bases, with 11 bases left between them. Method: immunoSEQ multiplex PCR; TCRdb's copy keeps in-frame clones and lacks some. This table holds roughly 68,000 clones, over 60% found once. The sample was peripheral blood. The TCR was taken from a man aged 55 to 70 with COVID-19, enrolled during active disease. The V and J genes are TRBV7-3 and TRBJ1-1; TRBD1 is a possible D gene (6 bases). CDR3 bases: TGTGCCAGCAGCTTCGGACAGTTCTCTGAAGCTTTCTTT. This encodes CASSFGQFSEAFF.